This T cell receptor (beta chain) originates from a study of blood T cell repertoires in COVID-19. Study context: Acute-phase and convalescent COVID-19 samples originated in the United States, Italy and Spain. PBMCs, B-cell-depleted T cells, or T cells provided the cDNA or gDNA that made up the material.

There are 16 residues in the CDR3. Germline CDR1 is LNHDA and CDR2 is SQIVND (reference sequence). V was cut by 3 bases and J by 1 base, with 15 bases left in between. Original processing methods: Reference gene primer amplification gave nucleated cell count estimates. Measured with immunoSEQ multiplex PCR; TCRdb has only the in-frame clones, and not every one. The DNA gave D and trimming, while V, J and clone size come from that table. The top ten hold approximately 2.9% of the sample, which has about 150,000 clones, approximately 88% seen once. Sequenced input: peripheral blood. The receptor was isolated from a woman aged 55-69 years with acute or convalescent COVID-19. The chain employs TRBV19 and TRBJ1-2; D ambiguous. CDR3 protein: CASSIFGQNFNYGYTF. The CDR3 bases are TGTGCCAGTAGTATTTTTGGGCAGAACTTTAACTATGGCTACACCTTC.